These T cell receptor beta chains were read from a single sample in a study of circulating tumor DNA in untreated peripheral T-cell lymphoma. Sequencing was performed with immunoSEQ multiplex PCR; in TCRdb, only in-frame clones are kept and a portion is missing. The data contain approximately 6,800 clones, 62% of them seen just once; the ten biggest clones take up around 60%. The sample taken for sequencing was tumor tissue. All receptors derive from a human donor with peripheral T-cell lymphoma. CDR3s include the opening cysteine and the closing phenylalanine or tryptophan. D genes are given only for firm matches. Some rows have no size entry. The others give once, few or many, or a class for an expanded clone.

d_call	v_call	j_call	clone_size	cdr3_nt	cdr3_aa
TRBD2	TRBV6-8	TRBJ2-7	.	TGTGCCAGCAGTTACTCGATAGCGGGAGGCCACTCCTACGAGCAGTACTTC	CASSYSIAGGHSYEQYF
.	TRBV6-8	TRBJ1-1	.	TGTGCCATCAGTGGAGGGGTGAACACTGAAGCTTTCTTT	CAISGGVNTEAFF
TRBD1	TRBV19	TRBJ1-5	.	TGTGCCAGTAGTTGGGGACAGGGTAAGCAGCCCCAGCATTTT	CASSWGQGKQPQHF
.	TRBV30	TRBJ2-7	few	TGTGCCTGGAGTAAACGGACCGCTGGGTCCTACGAGCAGTACTTC	CAWSKRTAGSYEQYF
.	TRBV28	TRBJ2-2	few	TGTGCCAGCAGTTTAGGGCGGAACACCGGGGAGCTGTTTTTT	CASSLGRNTGELFF
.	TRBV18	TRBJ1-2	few	TGTGCCAGCTCACCACCAGCAAACTATGGCTACACCTTC	CASSPPANYGYTF
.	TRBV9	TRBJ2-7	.	TGTGCCAGCACCCCGGGTGAGGGGTCCTACGAGCAGTACTTC	CASTPGEGSYEQYF
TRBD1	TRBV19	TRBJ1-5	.	TGTGCCAGTAGGGGACAGGAAAGCAATCAGCCCCAGCATTTT	CASRGQESNQPQHF
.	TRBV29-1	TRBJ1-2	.	TGCAGCGTTGAAGGGGATTTTGCCGGCGGCTACACCTTC	CSVEGDFAGGYTF
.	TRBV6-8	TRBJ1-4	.	TGTGCCAGCAGTGATGATCCAGGAAGTCTAACTAATGAAAAACTGTTTTTT	CASSDDPGSLTNEKLFF
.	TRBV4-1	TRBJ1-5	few	TGCGCCAGCAGCCATCAAGGTTTTACCCAGGATAGCAATCAGCCCCAGCATTTT	CASSHQGFTQDSNQPQHF
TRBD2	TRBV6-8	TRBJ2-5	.	TGTGCCAGCAGTTACTCTCTGGGACTAGTGAAAGAGACCCAGTACTTC	CASSYSLGLVKETQYF
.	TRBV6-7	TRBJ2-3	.	TGTGCCAGCAGTGAGCAACGACACCAGCCCCAGTATTTT	CASSEQRHQPQYF
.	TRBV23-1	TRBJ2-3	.	TGCGCCAGCAGTCCCTCGGGTCCTAGCACAGATACGCAGTATTTT	CASSPSGPSTDTQYF
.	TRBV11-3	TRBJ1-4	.	TGTGCCAGCAGCCGTATAGTAGCCACTAATGAAAAACTGTTTTTT	CASSRIVATNEKLFF
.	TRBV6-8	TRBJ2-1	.	TGTGCCAGCAGTGGGCTGAGGTGGAATGAGCAGTTCTTC	CASSGLRWNEQFF
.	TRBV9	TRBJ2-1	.	TGTGCCAGCAGCTCAGGGGTCACAAAGACCAATGAGCAGTTCTTC	CASSSGVTKTNEQFF
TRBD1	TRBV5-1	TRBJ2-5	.	TGCGCCAGCAGTTCAGGGACAGGGGCTAGGGAGACCCAGTACTTC	CASSSGTGARETQYF
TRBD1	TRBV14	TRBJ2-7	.	TGTGCCAGCAGCCAGGGACAGGGTTGGATCCACGAGCAGTACTTC	CASSQGQGWIHEQYF